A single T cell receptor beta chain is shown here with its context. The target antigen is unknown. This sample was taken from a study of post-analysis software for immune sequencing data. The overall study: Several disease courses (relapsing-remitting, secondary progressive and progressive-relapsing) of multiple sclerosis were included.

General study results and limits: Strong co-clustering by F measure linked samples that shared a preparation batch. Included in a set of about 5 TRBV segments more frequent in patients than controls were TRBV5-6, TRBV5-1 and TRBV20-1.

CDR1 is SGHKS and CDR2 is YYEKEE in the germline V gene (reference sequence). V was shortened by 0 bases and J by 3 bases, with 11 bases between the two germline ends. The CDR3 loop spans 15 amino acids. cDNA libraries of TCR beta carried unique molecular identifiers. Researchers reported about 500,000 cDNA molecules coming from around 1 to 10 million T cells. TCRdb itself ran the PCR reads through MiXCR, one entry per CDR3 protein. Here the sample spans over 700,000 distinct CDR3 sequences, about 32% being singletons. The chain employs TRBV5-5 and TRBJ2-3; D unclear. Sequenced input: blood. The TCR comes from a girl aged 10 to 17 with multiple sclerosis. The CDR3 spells CASSLDGSNTDTQYF. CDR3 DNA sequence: TGTGCCAGCAGCTTGGACGGCAGTAATACAGATACGCAGTATTTT.